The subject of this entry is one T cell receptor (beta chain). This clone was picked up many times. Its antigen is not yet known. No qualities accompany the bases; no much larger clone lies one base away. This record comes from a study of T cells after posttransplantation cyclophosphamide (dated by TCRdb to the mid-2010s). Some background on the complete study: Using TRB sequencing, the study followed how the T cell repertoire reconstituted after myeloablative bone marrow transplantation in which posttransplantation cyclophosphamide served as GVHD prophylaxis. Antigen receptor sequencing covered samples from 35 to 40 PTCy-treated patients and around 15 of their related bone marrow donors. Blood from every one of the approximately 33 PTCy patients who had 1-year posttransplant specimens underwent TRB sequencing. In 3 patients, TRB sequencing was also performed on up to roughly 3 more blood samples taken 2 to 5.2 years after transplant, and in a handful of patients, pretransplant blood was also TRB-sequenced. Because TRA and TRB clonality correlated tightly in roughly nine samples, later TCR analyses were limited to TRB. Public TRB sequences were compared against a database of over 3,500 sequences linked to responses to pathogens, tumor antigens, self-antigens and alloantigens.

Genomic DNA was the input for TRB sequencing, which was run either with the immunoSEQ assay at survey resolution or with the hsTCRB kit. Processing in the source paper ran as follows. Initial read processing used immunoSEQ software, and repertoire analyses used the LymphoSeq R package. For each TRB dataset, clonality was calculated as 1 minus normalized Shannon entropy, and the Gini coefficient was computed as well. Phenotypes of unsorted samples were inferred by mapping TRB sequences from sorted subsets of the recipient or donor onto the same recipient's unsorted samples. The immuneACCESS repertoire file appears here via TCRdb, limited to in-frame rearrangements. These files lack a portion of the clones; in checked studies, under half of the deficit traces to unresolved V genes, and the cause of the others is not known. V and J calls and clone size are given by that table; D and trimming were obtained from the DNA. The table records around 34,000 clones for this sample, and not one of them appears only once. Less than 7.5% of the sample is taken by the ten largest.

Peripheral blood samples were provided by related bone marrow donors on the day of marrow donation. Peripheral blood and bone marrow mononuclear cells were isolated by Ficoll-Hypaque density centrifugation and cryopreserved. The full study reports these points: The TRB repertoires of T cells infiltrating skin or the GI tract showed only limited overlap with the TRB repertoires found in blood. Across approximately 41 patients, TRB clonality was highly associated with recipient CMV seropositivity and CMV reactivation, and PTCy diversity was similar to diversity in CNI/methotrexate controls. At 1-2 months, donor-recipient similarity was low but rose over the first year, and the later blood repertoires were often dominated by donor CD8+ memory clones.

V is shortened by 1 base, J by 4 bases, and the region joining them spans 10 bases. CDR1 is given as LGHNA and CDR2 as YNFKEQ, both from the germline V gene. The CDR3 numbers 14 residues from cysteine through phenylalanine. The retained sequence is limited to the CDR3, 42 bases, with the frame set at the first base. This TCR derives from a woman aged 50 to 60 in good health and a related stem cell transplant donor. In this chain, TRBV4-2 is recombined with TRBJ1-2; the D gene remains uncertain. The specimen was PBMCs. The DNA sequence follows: TGTGCCAGCAGCCAAGTGCCCGGTGGCTATGGCTACACCTTC. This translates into CASSQVPGGYGYTF.